Below, 19 T cell receptor beta chains from the same sample are listed, as sequenced in a study of blood T cell repertoires in COVID-19. Clones were read by immunoSEQ multiplex PCR, and TCRdb kept only the in-frame ones, dropping some. The sample has 150,000 to 200,000 clones; around nine tenths are singletons. Sequencing used peripheral blood. The receptor set was obtained from a woman aged 70-85 years with COVID-19, enrolled during active disease.

The V call is TRBV19, the J call TRBJ1-5; possibly TRBD1 for D (6 bases). Trimming stripped 6 bases from V and 0 bases from J, with 15 bases between. CDR1 is LNHDA, CDR2 SQIVND, per germline (reference sequence). This CDR3 region has 16 residues. CDR3 nucleotides: TGTGCCAGTAGAAGGACAGCCATGGATAGCAATCAGCCCCAGCATTTT. As protein: CASRRTAMDSNQPQHF.

The V gene is TRBV7-2, the J gene TRBJ2-5, with 11 bases lining up with TRBD2. Germline V gene sequence: CDR1 SGHTA, CDR2 FQGNSA. Trimming took 5 bases from V and 5 from J; bases not matched to a gene: 7. The CDR3 covers 15 residues. CDR3: CASSPSGRNEETQYF. The CDR3 bases are TGTGCCAGCAGCCCTAGCGGGAGGAATGAGGAGACCCAGTACTTC.

V usage is TRBV19 and J usage is TRBJ2-7, with TRBD1 identical over 8 bases. The CDR3 consists of 15 residues. V lost 0 bases, J lost 3 bases, and 4 bases stayed unmatched. Germline values: CDR1 LNHDA, CDR2 SQIVND (reference sequence). The CDR3 protein is CASSIDAGQGYEQYF. The CDR3 DNA reads TGTGCCAGTAGTATAGATGCCGGACAGGGCTACGAGCAGTACTTC.

V and J are TRBV19 and TRBJ2-3; 7 bases are shared with TRBD2. The J segment lost 0 bases and the V segment lost 9 bases, leaving 6 bases of the junction unmatched. CDR3 length: 14 amino acids. The germline V gene encodes CDR1 LNHDA and CDR2 SQIVND (reference sequence). CDR3 nucleotide sequence: TGTGCCAGCGCCCCCGGGGGGAGCACAGATACGCAGTATTTT. It specifies CASAPGGSTDTQYF.

The rearrangement joins TRBV5-8 to TRBJ1-3, with no clear D. The CDR3 contains 15 residues. The germline V gene encodes CDR1 SGHTS and CDR2 YDEGEE. V was pared by 0 bases and J by 0 bases, with 7 bases between. The CDR3 region is CASSLVSFSGNTIYF. CDR3 nucleotides: TGTGCCAGCAGCTTGGTATCTTTCTCTGGAAACACCATATATTTT.

The rearrangement joins TRBV5-1 to TRBJ2-2; D is possibly TRBD1 (6 bases). This CDR3 has 16 amino acids. V was cut by 4 bases and J by 5 bases, with 18 bases left in between. Germline V gene lookup returns CDR1 SGHRS and CDR2 YFSETQ. This chain's CDR3 is CASSPKARRGTGELFF. CDR3 sequence (DNA): TGCGCCAGCAGCCCTAAAGCCCGCAGGGGAACCGGGGAGCTGTTTTTT.

This chain connects TRBV18 to TRBJ1-4; possible D gene TRBD1, 5 bases. The germline V gene encodes CDR1 KGHSH and CDR2 LQKENI. V lost 2 bases, J lost 8 bases, and 9 bases lay in between. The CDR3 has 13 residues. CDR3 protein: CASSPGRDEKLFF. CDR3 DNA sequence: TGTGCCAGCTCACCAGGGAGGGACGAAAAACTGTTTTTT. Combining the CDR3 with reference TRBV18 and TRBJ1-4 gives the whole variable domain NAGVMQNPRHLVRRRGQEARLRCSPMKGHSHVYWYRQLPEEGLKFMVYLQKENIIDESGMPKERFSAEFPKEGPSILRIQQVVRGDSAAYFCASSPGRDEKLFFGSGTQLSVL.

V gene TRBV4-1 combines with J gene TRBJ2-1; D is possibly TRBD2 (6 bases). In germline, CDR1 is MGHRA, CDR2 YSYEKL. V dropped 1 base and J dropped 0 bases, with 16 bases sitting between them. This CDR3 spans 18 amino acids. The CDR3 DNA follows: TGCGCCAGCAGCCAAGTTCCGGGAGAGGCAAACTCCTACAATGAGCAGTTCTTC. It is translated as CASSQVPGEANSYNEQFF.

The chain recombines TRBV5-4 with TRBJ2-1; TRBD1 aligns across 7 bases. Germline V gives CDR1 SGHNT, CDR2 YYREEE (reference sequence). V lost 4 bases and J lost 0; bases outside the gene matches: 4. The CDR3 totals 15 residues. CDR3 amino acids: CASSPDRSSYNEQFF. The CDR3 region has the DNA TGTGCCAGCAGCCCGGACAGGAGCTCCTACAATGAGCAGTTCTTC.

V gene TRBV7-3 combines with J gene TRBJ2-6; TRBD1 might be the D (6 bases). The CDR3 totals 15 residues. Trimming took 5 bases from V and 3 from J, leaving 11 bases between them. CDR1 and CDR2 from the germline V gene are SGHTA and FQGTGA. This CDR3 is CASSKLGGGANVLTF. CDR3 coding DNA: TGTGCCAGCAGCAAATTAGGGGGTGGGGCCAACGTCCTGACTTTC.

The J gene is TRBJ2-1, the V gene TRBV28, with 8 bases that match TRBD1. V dropped 3 bases and J dropped 4; count of bases not matched to a gene: 8. CDR3 length equals 16 residues. Germline assignment: CDR1 MDHEN and CDR2 SYDVKM. As DNA, the CDR3 is TGTGCCAGCAGTTTCGGTTGGCAGGGGGCTTACAATGAGCAGTTCTTC. This codes for CASSFGWQGAYNEQFF. The whole variable domain, remainder taken from reference TRBV28 and TRBJ2-1, is DVKVTQSSRYLVKRTGEKVFLECVQDMDHENMFWYRQDPGLGLRLIYFSYDVKMKEKGDIPEGYSVSREKKERFSLILESASTNQTSMYLCASSFGWQGAYNEQFFGPGTRLTVL.

The genes are TRBV7-6 and TRBJ2-7; possible D gene TRBD1, 5 bases. CDR1 and CDR2 (germline): SGHVS, FNYEAQ. Trimming took off 5 bases at V and 4 bases at J, with 9 bases between the two ends. The CDR3 spans 12 residues. The CDR3 loop reads CASSPGPYEQYF. DNA for the CDR3: TGTGCCAGCAGCCCAGGGCCATACGAGCAGTACTTC. The whole variable domain, filled in from reference TRBV7-6 and TRBJ2-7, reads GAGVSQSPRYKVTKRGQDVALRCDPISGHVSLYWYRQALGQGPEFLTYFNYEAQQDKSGLPNDRFSAERPEGSISTLTIQRTEQRDSAMYRCASSPGPYEQYFGPGTRLTVT.

V usage is TRBV6-6 and J usage is TRBJ1-6; D remains ambiguous. CDR3 length: 15 amino acids. Germline assignment: CDR1 MNHNY and CDR2 SVGAGI (reference sequence). V lost 0 bases, J lost 8 bases, and 11 bases lay in between. For the CDR3, the DNA is TGTGCCAGCAGTTACTCGGCCGGGTACGATTCACCCCTCCACTTT. This codes for CASSYSAGYDSPLHF.

The V call is TRBV7-9, the J call TRBJ1-6, with 9 positions matching TRBD1. The CDR3 sequence is 15 residues long. The V and J ends lost 2 bases and 7 bases, in that order; junction bases with no gene match: 3. The germline gives CDR1 SEHNR, CDR2 FQNEAQ (reference sequence). The CDR3: CASSLHGTGNSPLHF. The DNA of the CDR3 is TGTGCCAGCAGCTTACACGGGACAGGGAATTCACCCCTCCACTTT.

The chain recombines TRBV2 with TRBJ2-5; 11 nucleotides match TRBD2. The germline V gene has CDR1 SNHLY and CDR2 FYNNEI. This CDR3 region has 14 residues. V shed 9 bases, J shed 2 bases, and the junction held 5 bases outside the gene matches. As DNA, the CDR3 is TGTGCCAGTAAGAGACTAGCGGGGCAAGAGACCCAGTACTTC. Residues: CASKRLAGQETQYF.

In regard to this clone: The junction departs from germline at one end; a sequencing error may be responsible. J is TRBJ2-3 and V is TRBV7-2; 10 bases match TRBD2. The CDR3 has 18 amino acids. CDR1 is SGHTA, CDR2 FQGNSA, per germline. The CDR3 DNA is TGTGCCGGCAGCTTGGCACCTCTAGCGGGAGTCCCCACAGATACGCAGTATTTT. It specifies CAGSLAPLAGVPTDTQYF.

The rearrangement links TRBV19 to TRBJ1-4; a weak D match, TRBD1 (5 bases). With 8 bases removed from V and 0 bases from J, the gap between germline ends came to 10 bases. This CDR3 spans 14 amino acids. The germline gives CDR1 LNHDA, CDR2 SQIVND (reference sequence). The CDR3 bases are TGTGCCAGTCTCGACAGAGCAACTAATGAAAAACTGTTTTTT. Amino acids: CASLDRATNEKLFF.

The chain uses TRBV28 and TRBJ2-4, with D tentatively TRBD1 (7 bases). The ends were cut back, 5 bases at V and 2 bases at J, with 28 bases in the middle. The CDR3 length is 20 residues. In germline, CDR1 is MDHEN, CDR2 SYDVKM. Here the CDR3 DNA reads TGTGCCAGCAGTCCTCAGACAGGGAGGAAGGTGAGGAGGACCAAAAACATTCAGTACTTC. Translation gives CASSPQTGRKVRRTKNIQYF.

The chain couples TRBV18 to TRBJ1-1; a weak D match, TRBD1 (5 bases). V shed 3 bases and J shed 0 bases, with 11 bases lying between them. The CDR3 has 15 amino acids. CDR1 and CDR2 (germline): KGHSH, LQKENI. The CDR3 loop reads CASSPWGGVNTEAFF. The CDR3 DNA is TGTGCCAGCTCACCGTGGGGGGGTGTGAACACTGAAGCTTTCTTT.